This record looks at one TCR beta chain sequence and its context. The antigen this receptor binds is unknown. No base qualities exist here, and no much larger clone lies one base off it. The data derive from a study of T cell changes during pregnancy in multiple sclerosis (dated by TCRdb to about 2019). General notes on the study: Changes in the T cell repertoire over the course of pregnancy were examined in this study in women with multiple sclerosis.

The CDR3, from cysteine to phenylalanine, totals 19 residues. Of all the DNA, just the CDR3 is kept, 57 bases in frame from base 1. Via the germline V gene (reference sequence), CDR1 is LNHNV and CDR2 YYDKDF. Deletion took 4 bases off V and 6 bases off J, with a span of 29 bases between the germline ends. Libraries were constructed by the immunoSEQ multiplex PCR assay. Sourced from immuneACCESS, this table was stored by TCRdb with only in-frame sequences that have V and J called. A share of the clones is absent; for the studies checked, an unresolved V gene accounts for under half, and the remainder has no known explanation. The sample contains 15,000 or so clones, approximately 88% of them found a single time. The top ten constitute more than 6% of the sample.

This receptor chain uses TRBV15 and TRBJ2-3; TRBD1 is possibly the D segment (5 matching bases). This clonotype originated in a female donor in good health, enrolled as a control in a pregnancy study. The source material was CD8+ T cells from peripheral blood mononuclear cells, sampled in the second trimester of pregnancy. DNA sequence: TGTGCCACCAGCATGCGTCTAGGGGCGGAAGGCGGTTCCATTGATACGCAGTATTTT. Its protein product is CATSMRLGAEGGSIDTQYF.